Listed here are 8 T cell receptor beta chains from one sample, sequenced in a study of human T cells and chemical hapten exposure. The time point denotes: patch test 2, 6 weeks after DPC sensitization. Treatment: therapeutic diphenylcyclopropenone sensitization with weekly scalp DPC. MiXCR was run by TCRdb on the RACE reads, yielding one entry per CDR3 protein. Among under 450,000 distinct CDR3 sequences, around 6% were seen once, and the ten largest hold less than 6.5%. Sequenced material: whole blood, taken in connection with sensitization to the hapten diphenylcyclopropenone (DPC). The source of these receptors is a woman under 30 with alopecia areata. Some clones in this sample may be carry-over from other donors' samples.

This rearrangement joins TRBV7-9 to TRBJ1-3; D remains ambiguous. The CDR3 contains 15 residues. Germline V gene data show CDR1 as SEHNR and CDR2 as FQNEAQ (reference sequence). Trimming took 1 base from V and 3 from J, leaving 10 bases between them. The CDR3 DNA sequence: TGTGCCAGCAGCTTAGAGGTCAATGTTGGAAACACCATATATTTT. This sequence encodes CASSLEVNVGNTIYF. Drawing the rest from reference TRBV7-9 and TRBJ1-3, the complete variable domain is DTGVSQNPRHKITKRGQNVTFRCDPISEHNRLYWYRQTLGQGPEFLTYFQNEAQLEKSRLLSDRFSAERPKGSFSTLEIQRTEQGDSAMYLCASSLEVNVGNTIYFGEGSWLTVV.

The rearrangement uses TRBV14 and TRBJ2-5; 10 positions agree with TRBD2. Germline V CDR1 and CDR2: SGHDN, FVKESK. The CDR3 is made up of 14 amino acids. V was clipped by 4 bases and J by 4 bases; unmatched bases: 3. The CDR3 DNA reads TGTGCCAGCAGCCGCGTAGCGGGGGGAGAGACCCAGTACTTC. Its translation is CASSRVAGGETQYF.

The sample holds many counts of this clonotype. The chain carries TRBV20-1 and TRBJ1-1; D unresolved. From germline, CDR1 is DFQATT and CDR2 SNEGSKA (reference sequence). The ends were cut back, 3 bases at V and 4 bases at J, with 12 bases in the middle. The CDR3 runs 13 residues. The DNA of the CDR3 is TGCAGTGCTAGGGTGTGGCAGATCACTGAAGCTTTCTTT. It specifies CSARVWQITEAFF.

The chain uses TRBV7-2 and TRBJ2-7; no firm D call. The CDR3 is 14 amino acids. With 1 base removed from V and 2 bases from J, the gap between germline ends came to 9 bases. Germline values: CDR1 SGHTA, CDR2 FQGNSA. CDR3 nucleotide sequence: TGTGCCAGCAGCTTAGAGGGCGGACCCTACGAGCAGTACTTC. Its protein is CASSLEGGPYEQYF.

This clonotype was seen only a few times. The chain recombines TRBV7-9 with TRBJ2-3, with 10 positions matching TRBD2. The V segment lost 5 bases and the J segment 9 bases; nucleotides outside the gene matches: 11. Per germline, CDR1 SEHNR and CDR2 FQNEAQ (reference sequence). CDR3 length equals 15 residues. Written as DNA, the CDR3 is TGTGCCAGCAGCGATAGCGGGGGGCTAAGTGAGACGCAGTATTTT. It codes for CASSDSGGLSETQYF.

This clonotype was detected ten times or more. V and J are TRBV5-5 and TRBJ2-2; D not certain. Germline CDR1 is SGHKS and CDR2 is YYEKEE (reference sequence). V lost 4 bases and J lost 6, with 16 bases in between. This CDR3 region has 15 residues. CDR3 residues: CASSGLVIVAGELFF. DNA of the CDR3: TGTGCCAGCAGCGGGCTCGTTATCGTGGCCGGGGAGCTGTTTTTT.

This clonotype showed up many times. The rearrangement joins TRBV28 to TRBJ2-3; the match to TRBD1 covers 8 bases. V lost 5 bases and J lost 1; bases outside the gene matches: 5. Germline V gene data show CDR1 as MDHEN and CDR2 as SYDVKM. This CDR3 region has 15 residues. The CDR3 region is CASSPGGAGTDTQYF. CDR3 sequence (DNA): TGTGCCAGCAGTCCAGGGGGCGCAGGCACAGATACGCAGTATTTT.

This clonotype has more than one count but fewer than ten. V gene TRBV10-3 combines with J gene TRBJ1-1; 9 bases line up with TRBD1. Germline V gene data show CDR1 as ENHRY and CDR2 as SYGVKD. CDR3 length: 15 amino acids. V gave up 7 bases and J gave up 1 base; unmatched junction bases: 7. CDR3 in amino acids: CAITDRGESNTEAFF. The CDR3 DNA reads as TGTGCCATCACGGACAGGGGAGAGTCGAACACTGAAGCTTTCTTT.